One and the same sample provided the 19 T cell receptor beta chains below, sequenced in a study of blood T cell repertoires in COVID-19. TCRdb's table, derived via immunoSEQ multiplex PCR, lists solely in-frame clones and lacks some. The table lists under 200,000 clones, more than 85% of them singletons. The sample taken for sequencing was peripheral blood. The receptors shown here come from a man younger than 30 with acute or convalescent COVID-19.

The chain recombines TRBV5-6 with TRBJ2-5; D possibly corresponds to TRBD1 (7 bases). Trimming removed 2 bases from V and 5 bases from J, with 16 bases in between. The CDR3 loop spans 15 amino acids. Germline values: CDR1 SGHDT, CDR2 YYEEEE. The CDR3 loop is CASSFVQGGTETQYF. The CDR3 DNA sequence: TGTGCCAGCAGCTTTGTCCAGGGGGGTACGGAGACCCAGTACTTC.

V gene TRBV2 combines with J gene TRBJ1-5; TRBD1 matches at 7 bases. Germline assignment: CDR1 SNHLY and CDR2 FYNNEI. After removal of 6 bases from V and 4 bases from J, the junction contained 9 bases not matched to a gene. This CDR3 has 15 amino acids. DNA of the CDR3: TGTGCCAGCAGGCAACCCGGGACAGCAAATCAGCCCCAGCATTTT. Translation gives CASRQPGTANQPQHF.

This CDR3 reads CASSLGPWSQVDYNEQFF. In DNA form, the CDR3 reads TGTGCCAGCAGCTTAGGCCCTTGGTCACAGGTGGATTACAATGAGCAGTTCTTC. The rearrangement joins TRBV11-2 to TRBJ2-1; perhaps TRBD1 as D (5 bases). Trimming stripped 1 base from V and 4 bases from J, with 20 bases between. CDR3 length: 18 amino acids. Germline loops: CDR1 SGHAT, CDR2 FQNNGV. The full variable domain, rest sourced from reference TRBV11-2 and TRBJ2-1, is EAGVAQSPRYKIIEKRQSVAFWCNPISGHATLYWYQQILGQGPKLLIQFQNNGVVDDSQLPKDRFSAERLKGVDSTLKIQPAKLEDSAVYLCASSLGPWSQVDYNEQFFGPGTRLTVL.

V and J are TRBV5-1 and TRBJ2-7; D is possibly TRBD2 (5 bases). Germline assignment: CDR1 SGHRS and CDR2 YFSETQ. The CDR3 runs 13 residues. Trimming removed 2 bases at V and 6 bases at J, with 12 bases between. CDR3 sequence (DNA): TGCGCCAGCAGCTTTTACGGTGAGGGCGAGCAGTACGTC. As protein: CASSFYGEGEQYV.

The chain links TRBV15 to TRBJ2-7; 9 bases match TRBD2. Germline V gene data show CDR1 as LNHNV and CDR2 as YYDKDF (reference sequence). V shed 0 bases, J shed 1 base, and the junction held 10 bases outside the gene matches. The CDR3 has 18 amino acids. CDR3 DNA sequence: TGTGCCACCAGCAGAGATACCGCGCTAGCGGGGCAGTCCTACGAGCAGTACGTC. It specifies CATSRDTALAGQSYEQYV.

A word on this clone: The same CDR3 is also encoded by other DNA sequences in this sample. The V gene is TRBV30, the J gene TRBJ1-3, with 7 bases fitting TRBD1. After removal of 3 bases from V and 0 bases from J, the junction contained 2 bases not matched to a gene. Germline values: CDR1 GTSNPN, CDR2 SVGIG (reference sequence). There are 14 residues in the CDR3. The CDR3 nucleotides read TGTGCCTGGAGAGGGACAGCCTCTGGAAACACCATATATTTT. Protein product: CAWRGTASGNTIYF.

This clone was recorded once. The gene calls are TRBV30 and TRBJ1-2, with D hard to call. The germline gives CDR1 GTSNPN, CDR2 SVGIG (reference sequence). The CDR3 extends over 12 amino acids. The V end lost 2 bases, the J end lost 7 bases, and 11 bases lay between the germline ends. The CDR3: CAWSHGVGGYTF. As DNA, the CDR3 is TGTGCCTGGAGTCACGGGGTGGGTGGCTACACCTTC.

This chain links TRBV12-1 with TRBJ1-1; the D segment call TRBD1 is taken from the table without a DNA check. TRBV12-1 is described as a pseudogene. This CDR3 is built from 13 residues. The CDR3 spells CASSLQGNTEAFF. Here the CDR3 DNA reads TGTGCCAGCAGCTTACAGGGTAACACTGAAGCTTTCTTT.

The V gene is TRBV30, the J gene TRBJ2-5; 9 nucleotides line up with TRBD1. The V gene's germline CDR1 is GTSNPN and CDR2 SVGIG (reference sequence). V trimming: 5 bases; J trimming: 9 bases; junction bases outside the gene matches: 10. The CDR3 has 13 amino acids. CDR3 bases: TGTGCCTGGGGAACAGGGGGCATTGGGGCCCAGTACTTC. Protein product: CAWGTGGIGAQYF.

The chain carries TRBV30 and TRBJ2-3; possibly TRBD2 for D (5 bases). Germline CDR1 is GTSNPN and CDR2 is SVGIG (reference sequence). This CDR3 has 13 amino acids. Trimming removed 8 bases from V and 0 bases from J, with 12 bases in between. The CDR3 is CATRTGSTDTQYF. CDR3 bases: TGTGCCACACGGACGGGGAGCACAGATACGCAGTATTTT.

This clone turned up a few times. The V gene is TRBV29-1, the J gene TRBJ2-1; a weak D match, TRBD2 (5 bases). Germline CDR1 SQVTM, CDR2 ANQGSEA. The CDR3 spans 13 residues. Trimming took off 7 bases at V and 0 bases at J, with 10 bases between the two ends. The CDR3 nucleotides read TGCAGCGGCCGGGGTGGCTCCTACAATGAGCAGTTCTTC. Protein sequence: CSGRGGSYNEQFF.

The gene calls are TRBV18 and TRBJ2-3, with TRBD1 matching over 10 bases. CDR3 length: 16 residues. V was pared by 0 bases and J by 4 bases, with 4 bases of the junction left unmatched. Per the germline V gene, CDR1 is KGHSH and CDR2 is LQKENI. In DNA form, the CDR3 reads TGTGCCAGCTCACCACCGGGGACAGGGGTCTCAGATACGCAGTATTTT. Amino acid sequence: CASSPPGTGVSDTQYF.

This chain joins TRBV7-9 and TRBJ1-1, with 8 bases aligning to TRBD1. Trimming took 5 bases from V and 3 from J; bases not matched to a gene: 17. Germline loops: CDR1 SEHNR, CDR2 FQNEAQ (reference sequence). The CDR3 consists of 18 residues. The CDR3 DNA reads as TGTGCCAGCAGCCTCCCCCTCGGACAGGGCGTGAGGGACACTGAAGCTTTCTTT. It codes for CASSLPLGQGVRDTEAFF.

This chain uses TRBV2 with TRBJ1-2; D is ambiguous. Germline V CDR1 and CDR2: SNHLY, FYNNEI. The CDR3 is 17 residues long. V lost 1 base, J lost 5 bases, and 20 bases lay in between. The CDR3 spells CASSEEKRRKTIYGYTF. The CDR3 bases are TGTGCCAGCAGTGAAGAGAAACGGAGGAAAACGATTTATGGCTACACCTTC.

This rearrangement joins TRBV5-6 to TRBJ2-3; possible D gene TRBD2, 6 bases. The CDR3 has 16 residues. The ends were cut back, 2 bases at V and 2 bases at J, with 15 bases in the middle. The germline CDR1 and CDR2 sequences are SGHDT and YYEEEE. The CDR3 nucleotides are TGTGCCAGCAGCTTTCGACTAGAAGGACCCACAGATACGCAGTATTTT. As protein: CASSFRLEGPTDTQYF.

CDR3: CASGRGGNSPLHF. CDR3 coding DNA: TGTGCCAGTGGAAGGGGAGGCAATTCACCCCTCCACTTT. The rearrangement joins TRBV2 to TRBJ1-6; D is perhaps TRBD1 (5 bases). CDR3 length: 13 amino acids. From germline, CDR1 is SNHLY and CDR2 FYNNEI. The ends were cut back, 9 bases at V and 7 bases at J, with 13 bases in the middle.

The V call is TRBV28, the J call TRBJ2-5, with D possibly TRBD2 on 7 matching bases. V lost 10 bases and J lost 4, with 19 bases in between. The CDR3 is 14 amino acids. Per germline, CDR1 MDHEN and CDR2 SYDVKM. The CDR3 coding sequence is TGTGCCACCGGAAGACTAGCAGGGGTAGAGACCCAGTACTTC. It yields the protein CATGRLAGVETQYF.

This rearrangement joins TRBV7-8 to TRBJ1-2; D not certain. This CDR3 region has 12 residues. Trimming stripped 2 bases from V and 9 bases from J, with 10 bases between. In germline, CDR1 is SGHVS, CDR2 FQNEAQ. CDR3 nucleotide sequence: TGTGCCAGCAGCTTAATCCTGGAGAGCTACACCTTC. Amino acids: CASSLILESYTF.

This clone was seen a single time. This chain uses TRBV6-6 with TRBJ2-7; TRBD2 is a possible D gene (6 bases). Per germline, CDR1 MNHNY and CDR2 SVGAGI (reference sequence). The germline V and J ends were trimmed by 6 bases and 1 base, with 13 bases remaining between them. This CDR3 region has 14 residues. Here the CDR3 reads CASRGLRSSYEQYV. The CDR3 DNA reads as TGTGCCAGCAGGGGACTCCGGTCGTCCTACGAGCAGTACGTC.